This TCR beta chain comes out of a study of identical twins. Notes on the study in general: Researchers reported excess low generation probability among twin-shared out-of-frame alpha sequences. Insertions ran lower in abundant cord blood beta clonotypes, though not in memory repertoires.

As to this clonotype: The antigen remains unidentified. At one end, the junction sequence differs from germline, possibly due to a read error.

The CDR3 is 14 amino acids. Germline CDR1 and CDR2: MNHNS and SASEGT. MiXCR was run by TCRdb on the 5' RACE reads, yielding one entry per CDR3 protein. The sample consists of around 490,000 distinct CDR3 sequences, approximately 20% of them appearing once. These data also featured in a second study, about yellow fever vaccine responses in identical twins.

The TCR sequence derives from a young woman in good health. The material sequenced was CD4+ T cells sorted from blood. This sequence joins TRBV6-1 and TRBJ2-7; the D gene is possibly TRBD1 (5 bases). DNA for the CDR3: TGTGCCAGCAGTGAAGCCTGGACACAGTACGGGCAGTACTTC. Its translation is CASSEAWTQYGQYF.